Listed below are T cell receptor beta chains from one sample, sequenced in a study of technical replicates of blood from several donors. The table came from immunoSEQ multiplex PCR; TCRdb's copy has only in-frame clones and leaves some out. The profile covers about 60,000 clones, with about 91% appearing a single time and 3.5% to 5% taken by the ten largest. Material: PBMCs. Every receptor here comes from a human donor in good health. Some clones in this sample may be carry-over from other donors' samples. Both conserved end residues are part of each CDR3. Each record gives: clone size, D gene, V gene, J gene, CDR3 protein, CDR3 DNA. A D gene is named only where the DNA matches it firmly. Rows may omit the clone size; those that give it use once, few, many or a size class.

>.|TRBD1|TRBV6-5|TRBJ2-7
CASSQTPGTGNEQYF
TGTGCCAGCAGTCAGACTCCCGGGACAGGGAACGAGCAGTACTTC
>.|.|TRBV30|TRBJ2-3
CAWSVRRGYTDTQYF
TGTGCCTGGAGTGTACGGAGGGGCTACACAGATACGCAGTATTTT
>.|TRBD1|TRBV5-1|TRBJ2-7
CASSRGDRDEQYF
TGCGCCAGCAGCCGGGGGGACAGGGATGAGCAGTACTTC
>.|TRBD1|TRBV6-5|TRBJ2-3
CASRRQGVGGDTQYF
TGTGCCAGCAGACGACAGGGAGTAGGGGGAGATACGCAGTATTTT
>.|.|TRBV18|TRBJ1-1
CASSLTGFRDTEAFF
TGTGCCAGCTCACTTACAGGGTTTCGAGACACTGAAGCTTTCTTT
>.|TRBD2|TRBV25-1|TRBJ2-3
CASSVAGGLDTQYF
TGTGCCAGCAGTGTTGCGGGGGGGCTAGATACGCAGTATTTT
>.|.|TRBV7-2|TRBJ2-5
CASSLGIGARETQYF
TGTGCCAGCAGCTTAGGAATAGGGGCGCGTGAGACCCAGTACTTC
>.|.|TRBV7-9|TRBJ2-6
CASSFLGGTGANVLTF
TGTGCCAGCAGCTTTCTTGGGGGGACTGGGGCCAACGTCCTGACTTTC
>.|TRBD1|TRBV30|TRBJ2-1
CAWSAGTAYNEQFF
TGTGCCTGGAGTGCTGGGACAGCCTACAATGAGCAGTTCTTC
>.|.|TRBV4-1|TRBJ2-3
CASSRGAATDTQYF
TGCGCCAGCAGCCGGGGCGCGGCCACAGATACGCAGTATTTT
>.|TRBD2|TRBV9|TRBJ2-5
CASSVAGSGGTQETQYF
TGTGCCAGCAGCGTAGCGGGTAGCGGGGGGACCCAAGAGACCCAGTACTTC
>few|TRBD1|TRBV30|TRBJ1-1
CALGTGGREAFF
TGTGCCTTAGGGACAGGGGGCAGAGAAGCTTTCTTT
>.|TRBD2|TRBV18|TRBJ2-3
CASSSLRGGKDTQYF
TGTGCCAGCTCCTCACTACGGGGGGGCAAAGATACGCAGTATTTT
>.|.|TRBV6-1|TRBJ2-5
CASSEGYRETQYF
TGTGCCAGCAGTGAGGGCTATAGGGAGACCCAGTACTTC
>.|TRBD1|TRBV25-1|TRBJ1-2
CASSDSDRDNYGYTF
TGTGCCAGCAGTGATTCAGACAGGGACAACTATGGCTACACCTTC
>.|.|TRBV5-1|TRBJ2-7
CASSLETGTYEQYF
TGCGCCAGCAGCTTGGAAACCGGGACTTACGAGCAGTACTTC
>once|.|TRBV30|TRBJ2-1
CAWSFSAGQRQFF
TGTGCCTGGAGTTTTAGCGCAGGACAGAGGCAGTTCTTC
>.|TRBD1|TRBV13|TRBJ2-7
CASSSRRDRGSYEQYF
TGTGCCAGCAGCTCCCGCCGGGACAGGGGTTCCTACGAGCAGTACTTC
>.|TRBD1|TRBV7-9|TRBJ2-3
CASSLRGQGENTQYF
TGTGCCAGCAGCTTAAGGGGACAGGGGGAGAATACGCAGTATTTT
>.|TRBD1|TRBV5-1|TRBJ1-1
CASSHKSGTAMNTEAFF
TGCGCCAGCAGCCACAAATCCGGGACAGCAATGAACACTGAAGCTTTCTTT
>.|TRBD1|TRBV4-3|TRBJ2-5
CASSQDRAGGETQYF
TGCGCCAGCAGCCAAGATCGGGCAGGGGGAGAGACCCAGTACTTC
>.|TRBD1|TRBV5-1|TRBJ2-3
CASSLGDRRTDTQYF
TGCGCCAGCAGCTTGGGGGACAGGCGCACAGATACGCAGTATTTT
>.|TRBD1|TRBV5-1|TRBJ2-3
CASSLRGQGGTDTQYF
TGCGCCAGCAGCTTAAGGGGACAGGGTGGCACAGATACGCAGTATTTT